The 7 T cell receptor beta chains in this list originate from one sample, sequenced in a study of cytomegalovirus exposure and HLA in healthy donors. Amplification used 60 Vbeta primers and 13 Jbeta primers. Clones were read by immunoSEQ multiplex PCR, and TCRdb kept only the in-frame ones, dropping some. The profile covers about 160,000 clones, with 65% to 90% appearing a single time and roughly 1.9% taken by the ten largest. The source material was PBMCs. The receptors originated from a woman aged 18-30 years in good health and CMV-seronegative.

This clone was detected only a few times. The chain couples TRBV5-1 to TRBJ1-1; D gene unclear. V lost 5 bases and J 3 bases, leaving 14 bases between the germline ends. CDR3 size: 14 residues. Germline V gives CDR1 SGHRS, CDR2 YFSETQ. The chain's CDR3 is CASSLDWRDTEAFF. The DNA of the CDR3 is TGCGCCAGCAGTCTGGACTGGCGGGACACTGAAGCTTTCTTT.

The sample holds one count of this clone. The rearrangement links TRBV28 to TRBJ2-7; 9 bases line up with TRBD1. The CDR3 totals 16 residues. The germline V gene encodes CDR1 MDHEN and CDR2 SYDVKM. With V trimmed by 5 bases and J by 6 bases, 14 bases remained unmatched. CDR3 loop: CASSESTGQGTSEQYF. The CDR3 nucleotides read TGTGCCAGCAGTGAAAGCACGGGACAGGGAACCTCCGAGCAGTACTTC.

V usage is TRBV7-8 and J usage is TRBJ2-1, with a tentative D call TRBD2 (6 bases). Germline lookup yields CDR1 SGHVS and CDR2 FQNEAQ. There are 16 residues in the CDR3. Trimming removed 5 bases at V and 0 bases at J, with 14 bases between. The CDR3 spells CASSPGLLSSYNEQFF. The CDR3 DNA sequence: TGTGCCAGCAGCCCGGGACTTTTAAGCTCCTACAATGAGCAGTTCTTC.

CDR3 residues: CASSARDSPRDDYTF. The CDR3 DNA sequence: TGCGCCAGCAGCGCCCGGGACAGTCCCCGGGATGACTACACCTTC. The chain combines TRBV4-1 with TRBJ1-2, with 7 bases matching TRBD1. V lost 5 bases to trimming and J lost 10 bases; unmatched junction nucleotides: 16. The CDR3 runs 15 residues. Per the germline V gene, CDR1 is MGHRA and CDR2 is YSYEKL.

The V gene is TRBV7-9, the J gene TRBJ2-1, with D maybe TRBD2 (6 bases). Trimming cost V 5 bases and J 5 bases, with 13 bases left between them. This CDR3 is 14 amino acids long. The germline CDR1 and CDR2 sequences are SEHNR and FQNEAQ (reference sequence). CDR3: CASSKGLLDNEQFF. Written as DNA, the CDR3 is TGTGCCAGCAGCAAGGGACTCCTGGACAATGAGCAGTTCTTC.

The chain is built from TRBV30 and TRBJ1-1; tentatively, D is TRBD1 (6 bases). Germline CDR1 reads GTSNPN; CDR2 reads SVGIG (reference sequence). This CDR3 region has 12 residues. V gave up 5 bases and J gave up 7 bases, with 14 bases separating them. The CDR3 spells CAWGQLRREAFF. CDR3 DNA sequence: TGTGCCTGGGGACAGCTCAGGCGTGAAGCTTTCTTT. Together with reference TRBV30 and TRBJ1-1, the CDR3 gives the full variable domain: SQTIHQWPATLVQPVGSPLSLECTVEGTSNPNLYWYRQAAGRGLQLLFYSVGIGQISSEVPQNLSASRPQDRQFILSSKKLLLSDSGFYLCAWGQLRREAFFGQGTRLTVV.

The chain uses TRBV10-3 and TRBJ1-5; no clear D gene. The germline V and J ends were trimmed by 8 bases and 5 bases, with 10 bases remaining between them. This CDR3 has 12 residues. The germline V gene has CDR1 ENHRY and CDR2 SYGVKD. CDR3 nucleotides: TGTGCCATCTCCGAGGCCGATCAGCCCCAGCATTTT. Its protein product is CAISEADQPQHF.